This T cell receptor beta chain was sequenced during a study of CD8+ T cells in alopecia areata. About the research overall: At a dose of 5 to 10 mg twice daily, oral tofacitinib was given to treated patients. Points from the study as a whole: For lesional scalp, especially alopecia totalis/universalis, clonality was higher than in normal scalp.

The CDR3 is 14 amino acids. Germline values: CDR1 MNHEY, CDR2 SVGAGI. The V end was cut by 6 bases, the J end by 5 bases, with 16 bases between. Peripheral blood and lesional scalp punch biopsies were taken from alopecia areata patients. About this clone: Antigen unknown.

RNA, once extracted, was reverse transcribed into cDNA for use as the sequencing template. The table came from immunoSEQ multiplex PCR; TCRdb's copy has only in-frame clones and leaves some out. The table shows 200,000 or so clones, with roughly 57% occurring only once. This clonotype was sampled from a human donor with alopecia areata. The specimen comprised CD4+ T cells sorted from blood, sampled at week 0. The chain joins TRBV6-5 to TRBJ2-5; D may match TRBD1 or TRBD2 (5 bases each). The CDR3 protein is CASRGAGGVETQYF. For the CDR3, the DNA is TGTGCCAGCAGAGGGGCGGGCGGAGTCGAGACCCAGTACTTC.